In this sample, the clone carrying this T cell receptor (beta chain) turned up many times. Its antigen is not identified. Hyperthyroidism patients, all newly diagnosed, had under 2 months' duration and ages of 18 to 65. The study amplified TCR beta CDR3 regions using RNA transcripts. HTBI primers were employed in first-round RT-PCR, then a second-round multiplex PCR followed. TCRdb ran MiXCR on the multiplex PCR reads and lists one entry per CDR3 protein. The repertoire consists of a few hundred thousand distinct CDR3 sequences, with 15% to 17% occurring once and the leading ten covering 5.5% to 7%. This entry belongs to a study of Graves' ophthalmopathy and Graves' hyperthyroidism. Regarding the study as a whole: Most expanded clonotypes from thyroid (those above 0.001 frequency) were also found in blood.

Germline CDR1 and CDR2: ENHRY and SYGVKD. J was trimmed by 2 bases and V by 2 bases; bases with no gene match: 3. The CDR3 runs 15 residues. Sequences were obtained from peripheral blood. The genes are TRBV10-3 and TRBJ1-2, with 9 bases fitting TRBD1. The TCR was taken from a woman under 30 with stable Graves' hyperthyroidism. The CDR3 DNA reads as TGTGCCATCAGTGAGACAGGGGGCGCGAACTATGGCTACACCTTC. Protein: CAISETGGANYGYTF.